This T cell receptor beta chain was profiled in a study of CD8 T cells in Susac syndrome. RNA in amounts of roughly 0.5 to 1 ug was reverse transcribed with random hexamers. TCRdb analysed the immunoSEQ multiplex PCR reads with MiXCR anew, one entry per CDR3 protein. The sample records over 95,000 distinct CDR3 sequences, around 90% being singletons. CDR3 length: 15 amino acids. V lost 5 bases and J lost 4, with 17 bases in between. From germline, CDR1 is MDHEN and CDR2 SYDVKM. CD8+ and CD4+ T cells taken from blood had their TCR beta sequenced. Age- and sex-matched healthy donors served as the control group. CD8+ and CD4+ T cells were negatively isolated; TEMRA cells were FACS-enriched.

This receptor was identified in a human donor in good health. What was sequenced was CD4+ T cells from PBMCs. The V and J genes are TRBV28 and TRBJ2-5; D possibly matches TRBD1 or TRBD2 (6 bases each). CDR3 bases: TGTGCCAGCAGTCTACTCCTAGGGGGGCGAGAGACCCAGTACTTC. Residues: CASSLLLGGRETQYF.